This TCR beta chain was profiled in a study of shared T cell receptors in the human thymus (dated by TCRdb to the early 2020s). In the study overall: The study examined how self-reactive, shared T-cell receptor alpha chains are generated in the human thymus.

Including the terminal cysteine and phenylalanine, the CDR3 comprises 15 residues. Only the CDR3 DNA stays, 45 bases, in frame from base 1. V gives up 3 bases and J gives up 4 bases, and the segment between their germline ends measures 13 bases. The germline V gene supplies CDR1 SGHRS and CDR2 YFSETQ. The library came from the immunoSEQ multiplex PCR assay. Imported from immuneACCESS, the table was reduced by TCRdb to in-frame sequences with V and J called. These copies leave out some clones; in studies compared against another copy, an unresolved V gene accounts for under half, and the cause of the remainder is not known. Across this sample there are approximately 580,000 clones, with approximately 80% seen only once. The leading ten clones occupy 0.013% of the sample. This clone turned up a few times. The target of this receptor is not known. No base quality information exists; no much larger clone differs at one position.

This sample also belongs to another study, concerning human thymus T cells. Looking at the second paper: The donors were immunologically healthy infants in Finland who had open corrective cardiac surgery for congenital heart defects. Thymus tissue was collected as surgical resects that were removed during corrective cardiac surgery. V and J gene segment usage appeared biased in both thymic and peripheral blood repertoires. The related research reported highly overlapping thymic TCR repertoires among unrelated individuals. The study used about eight infant thymus samples plus four related peripheral blood samples to characterize TCR alpha and beta repertoires. The infant donors were about 7 to 244 days old, and the cohort included over 5 males and two females. Thymocytes were released mechanically from tissue and stored at -70 °C as pellets of roughly 9.5-31 million cells. A QIAsymphony instrument was used to extract genomic DNA from the frozen cell pellets. The immunoSEQ multiplex PCR assay was used to amplify the TCRB and TCRAD loci from a standardized quantity of quality-controlled genomic DNA. Amplicons spanned the V(D)J region at a length sufficient to cover the CDR3 and identify V and J genes. Through the commercial immunoSEQ service, the amplicons were sequenced on an Illumina platform. Primer bias and sequencing errors were corrected using previously described methods, and TCRAD and TCRB definitions followed the IMGT database. The repertoires were analysed using immunoSEQ Analyzer 3.0 and VDJTools for basic statistics, V/J segment usage, diversity estimates, rarefaction and pairwise overlap. Diversity was estimated with Chao1, ChaoE, Efron-Thisted, Shannon and inverse Simpson indices, and also on datasets down-sampled to the smallest sample. Repertoire overlap was determined by strict matching of CDR3 nucleotide sequence, V gene and J gene, and Jaccard-based multidimensional scaling clustering was applied. On average, about 730,000 unique TCRB clonotypes were obtained from thymus samples, compared with 65,000 to 90,000 from blood samples.

Recombination joined TRBV5-1 with TRBJ2-2, and the D gene may be TRBD2, 6 bases matching. The TCR sequence derives from a boy younger than two with a congenital heart defect. Donor details come from another sample of the same person, matched by shared clones. The sample comprised thymocytes. The CDR3 sequence is CASSWGEASTGELFF. The DNA reads as follows: TGCGCCAGCAGCTGGGGGGAGGCCAGCACCGGGGAGCTGTTTTTT.